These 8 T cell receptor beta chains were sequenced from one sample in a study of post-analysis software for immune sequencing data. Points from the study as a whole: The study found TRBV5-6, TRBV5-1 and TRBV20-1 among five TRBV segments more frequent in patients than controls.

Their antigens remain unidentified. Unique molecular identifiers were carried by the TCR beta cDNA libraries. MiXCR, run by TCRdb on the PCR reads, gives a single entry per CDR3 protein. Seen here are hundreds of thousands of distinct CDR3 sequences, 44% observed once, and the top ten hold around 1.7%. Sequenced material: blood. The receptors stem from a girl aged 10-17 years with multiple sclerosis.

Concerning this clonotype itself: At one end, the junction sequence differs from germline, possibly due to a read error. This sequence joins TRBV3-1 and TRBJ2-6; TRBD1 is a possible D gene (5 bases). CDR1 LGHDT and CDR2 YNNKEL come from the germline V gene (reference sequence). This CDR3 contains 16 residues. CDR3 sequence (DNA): TGTGCCAGCAGCCAAGCGGCAGTACGTGGGGCCAACGTCCTGGCTTTC. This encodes CASSQAAVRGANVLAF.

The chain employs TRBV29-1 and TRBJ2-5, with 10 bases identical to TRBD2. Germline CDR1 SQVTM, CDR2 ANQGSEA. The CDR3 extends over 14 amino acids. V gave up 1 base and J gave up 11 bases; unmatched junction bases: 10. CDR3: CSVEGGAGGYEQYF. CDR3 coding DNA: TGCAGCGTTGAAGGGGGAGCGGGGGGGTATGAGCAGTACTTC.

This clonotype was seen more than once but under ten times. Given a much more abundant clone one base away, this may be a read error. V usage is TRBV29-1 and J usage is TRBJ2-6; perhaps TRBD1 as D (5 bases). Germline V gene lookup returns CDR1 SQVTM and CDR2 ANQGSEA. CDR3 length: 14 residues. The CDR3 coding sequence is TGCAGCGTTGAAAGAGCCTCTGGGGCCAACGTCCGGACTTTC. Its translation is CSVERASGANVRTF.

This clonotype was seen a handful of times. CDR3 sequence reads: CASSDRLSGHRYSGYTF. As DNA, the CDR3 is TGCGCCAGCAGTGATCGTCTCTCGGGACACCGCTATAGCGGCTACACCTTC. This sequence joins TRBV10-1 and TRBJ1-2; maybe TRBD1 (6 bases). CDR3 length: 17 amino acids. Germline V CDR1 and CDR2: WNHNN, SYGVQD (reference sequence). Trimming took off 3 bases at V and 8 bases at J, with 25 bases between the two ends.

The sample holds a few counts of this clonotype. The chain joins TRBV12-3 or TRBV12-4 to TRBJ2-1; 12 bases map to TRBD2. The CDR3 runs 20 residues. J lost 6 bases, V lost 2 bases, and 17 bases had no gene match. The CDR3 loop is CASSLKANGLAGGIPNEQFF. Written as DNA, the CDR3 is TGTGCCAGCAGTTTAAAGGCAAATGGGCTAGCGGGAGGGATCCCCAATGAGCAGTTCTTC.

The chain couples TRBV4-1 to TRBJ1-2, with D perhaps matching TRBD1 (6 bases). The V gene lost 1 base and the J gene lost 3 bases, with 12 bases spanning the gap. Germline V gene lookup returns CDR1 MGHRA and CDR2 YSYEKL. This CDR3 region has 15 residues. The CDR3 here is CASSQVSSGDYGYTF. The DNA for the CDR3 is TGCGCCAGCAGCCAAGTTTCTTCAGGGGACTATGGCTACACCTTC.

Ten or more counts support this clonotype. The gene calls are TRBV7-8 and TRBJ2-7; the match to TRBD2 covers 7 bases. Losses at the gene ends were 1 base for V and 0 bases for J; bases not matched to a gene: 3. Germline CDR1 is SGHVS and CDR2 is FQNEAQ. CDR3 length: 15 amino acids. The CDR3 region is CASSLVGGSSYEQYF. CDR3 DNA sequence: TGTGCCAGCAGCTTAGTGGGCGGGAGCTCCTACGAGCAGTACTTC.

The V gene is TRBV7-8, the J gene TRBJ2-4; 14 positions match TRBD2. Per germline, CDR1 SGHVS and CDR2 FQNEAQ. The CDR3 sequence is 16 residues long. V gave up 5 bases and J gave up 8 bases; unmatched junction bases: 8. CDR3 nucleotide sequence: TGTGCCAGCAGCCCAGACGGACTAGCGGGAGGTCACATTCAGTACTTC. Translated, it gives CASSPDGLAGGHIQYF.